This T cell receptor beta chain was profiled in a study of early T cells in non-severe SARS-CoV-2 infection. At the level of the study: With bulk RNA from unsorted whole blood as input, sequencing yielded unpaired chains.

This clonotype was recorded a few times. Germline CDR1 and CDR2: SGHTA and FQGNSA. Between the trimmed V and J ends, which lost 4 bases and 7 bases, there was a span of 17 bases. There are 15 residues in the CDR3. TCRdb reanalysed the 5' RACE reads using MiXCR and keeps one entry per CDR3 protein. In the table there are roughly 63,000 distinct CDR3 sequences, roughly 12% of which are singletons. Sequenced material: whole blood. This clonotype was sampled from an adult who was a healthcare worker with PCR-confirmed SARS-CoV-2 infection or an uninfected control (not recorded which). The chain is built from TRBV7-2 and TRBJ1-5; TRBD1 might be the D (6 bases). For the CDR3, the DNA is TGTGCCAGCAGCTCCCTGTCGGGGGCAGAACAGCCCCAGCATTTT. As protein: CASSSLSGAEQPQHF.